The 28 T cell receptor beta chains given below trace back to one sample, sequenced in a study of T cell responses to AZD1222 COVID-19 vaccine. Measured with immunoSEQ multiplex PCR; TCRdb has only the in-frame clones, and not every one. The table shows about 150,000 clones, with approximately 89% occurring only once. The specimen comprised peripheral blood, sampled on day 0 of AZD1222 vaccination. All receptors come from an adult in good health.

The V call is TRBV19, the J call TRBJ1-3; D remains unclear. This CDR3 region has 15 residues. Trimming pared 4 bases from V and 2 bases from J, leaving 12 bases between. The germline CDR1 and CDR2 sequences are LNHDA and SQIVND (reference sequence). In DNA, the CDR3 is TGTGCCAGTAGTACGTCGGTCGTAACTGGAAACACCATATATTTT. Amino acids: CASSTSVVTGNTIYF.

The rearrangement joins TRBV4-2 to TRBJ1-2, with D possibly TRBD1 on 6 matching bases. Trimming removed 5 bases from V and 1 base from J, with 11 bases in between. Germline CDR1 reads LGHNA; CDR2 reads YNFKEQ. The CDR3 is 14 amino acids. CDR3 bases: TGTGCCAGCAGCGGCGGGACACTTAACTATGGCTACACCTTC. Its protein is CASSGGTLNYGYTF.

The genes are TRBV19 and TRBJ2-7; tentatively, D is TRBD2 (6 bases). Trimming stripped 4 bases from V and 4 bases from J, with 20 bases between. The CDR3 loop spans 16 amino acids. Germline V CDR1 and CDR2: LNHDA, SQIVND (reference sequence). Here the CDR3 reads CASSTPQDGRPYEQYF. The CDR3 DNA reads TGTGCCAGTAGTACCCCCCAAGACGGGAGACCGTACGAGCAGTACTTC.

The V gene is TRBV11-2, the J gene TRBJ2-7; D possibly corresponds to TRBD2 (6 bases). Trimming stripped 5 bases from V and 2 bases from J, with 16 bases between. CDR1 and CDR2 (germline): SGHAT, FQNNGV. The CDR3 extends over 15 amino acids. In DNA, the CDR3 is TGTGCCAGCAGCCCTTCGAGGGAGGCAACCTACGAGCAGTACTTC. It encodes CASSPSREATYEQYF.

The V call is TRBV28, the J call TRBJ2-7, with 8 bases fitting TRBD2. Germline CDR1 is MDHEN and CDR2 is SYDVKM. With V trimmed by 8 bases and J by 4 bases, 4 bases remained unmatched. The CDR3 is made up of 12 amino acids. CDR3 loop: CASSREVYEQYF. CDR3 nucleotide sequence: TGTGCCAGCTCGCGGGAGGTATACGAGCAGTACTTC.

The chain employs TRBV28 and TRBJ2-1, with D tentatively TRBD1 (6 bases). Deletions cut 8 bases from V and 5 bases from J, with 19 bases between. Germline CDR1 and CDR2: MDHEN and SYDVKM. This CDR3 is 15 amino acids long. The CDR3 region has the DNA TGTGCCAGCGCCGCTTGGCAGGGGCTCCACAATGAGCAGTTCTTC. Translating it yields CASAAWQGLHNEQFF.

This CDR3 is CATSRDMREQFF. CDR3 coding DNA: TGTGCCACCAGCAGAGATATGCGGGAGCAGTTCTTC. This rearrangement joins TRBV15 to TRBJ2-1; D is unresolved. V was cut by 0 bases and J by 10 bases, with 7 bases left in between. The CDR3 has 12 amino acids. The germline CDR1 and CDR2 sequences are LNHNV and YYDKDF (reference sequence).

The CDR3 DNA is TGTGCCAGCAGCCAAGGTCCCGGGACCGGGGAGCTGTTTTTT. Encoded protein: CASSQGPGTGELFF. The V and J genes are TRBV3-1 (or the pseudogene TRBV3-2) and TRBJ2-2; the D is unclear. CDR3 size: 14 residues. The V end lost 1 base, the J end lost 5 bases, and 8 bases lay between the germline ends. Per germline, CDR1 LGHDT and CDR2 YNNKEL (reference sequence).

This chain connects TRBV9 to TRBJ1-2, with a weak D call TRBD1 (6 bases). Trimming removed 4 bases at V and 1 base at J, with 11 bases between. Germline V lookup: CDR1 SGDLS, CDR2 YYNGEE. CDR3 length: 14 residues. The CDR3 DNA is TGTGCCAGCAGCAAACGACAGGTTAACTATGGCTACACCTTC. Amino acids: CASSKRQVNYGYTF.

The genes are TRBV9 and TRBJ2-3, with a weak D call TRBD2 (5 bases). Germline lookup yields CDR1 SGDLS and CDR2 YYNGEE. V was shortened by 3 bases and J by 0 bases, with 11 bases between the two germline ends. The CDR3 length is 15 residues. CDR3 amino acids: CASSARLKSTDTQYF. CDR3 coding DNA: TGTGCCAGCAGCGCCAGACTAAAAAGCACAGATACGCAGTATTTT.

This chain joins TRBV30 and TRBJ2-7; 8 positions agree with TRBD2. In germline, CDR1 is GTSNPN, CDR2 SVGIG (reference sequence). J gave up 3 bases and V 3 bases, and 4 bases lay outside the gene matches. The CDR3 is 13 residues long. The CDR3 loop reads CAWRSTSVYEQYF. DNA for the CDR3: TGTGCCTGGAGGTCGACTAGCGTCTACGAGCAGTACTTC.

This sequence joins TRBV6-1 and TRBJ2-1; no clear D gene. The V gene lost 2 bases and the J gene lost 9 bases, with 8 bases spanning the gap. Germline CDR1 MNHNS, CDR2 SASEGT. CDR3 length: 12 residues. CDR3 nucleotides: TGTGCCAGCAGTGAATTAGGCATTGAGCAGTTCTTC. Amino acid sequence: CASSELGIEQFF.

Concerning this clone: Additional DNA sequences in this sample encode the identical CDR3. The rearrangement links TRBV5-1 to TRBJ2-5; the D gene is possibly TRBD2 (5 bases). Germline V gene data show CDR1 as SGHRS and CDR2 as YFSETQ. The CDR3 covers 12 residues. The V and J ends lost 4 bases and 2 bases respectively, with 6 bases between them. The CDR3 is CASSPGQETQYF. In nucleotides, the CDR3 is TGCGCCAGCAGCCCGGGACAAGAGACCCAGTACTTC.

The CDR3 is CASSLDRKAFF. The CDR3 nucleotides are TGTGCCAGCAGCTTAGACAGGAAAGCTTTCTTT. The rearrangement uses TRBV7-8 and TRBJ1-1, with a weak D call TRBD1 (5 bases). The CDR3 spans 11 residues. Germline lookup yields CDR1 SGHVS and CDR2 FQNEAQ. V lost 1 base, J lost 9 bases, and 6 bases lay in between.

The V gene is TRBV4-3, the J gene TRBJ1-1; 7 nucleotides align to TRBD1. Trimming removed 4 bases from V and 7 bases from J; junction bases left unmatched: 6. The CDR3 has 13 residues. In germline, CDR1 is LGHNA, CDR2 YSLEER. CDR3 residues: CASSLQGGVEAFF. CDR3 nucleotides: TGCGCCAGCAGCCTGCAGGGGGGCGTTGAAGCTTTCTTT.

V gene TRBV14 combines with J gene TRBJ2-3; 9 bases are a match to TRBD2. V shed 6 bases, J shed 10 bases, and the junction held 17 bases outside the gene matches. Germline V gives CDR1 SGHDN, CDR2 FVKESK. The CDR3 length is 16 residues. The CDR3 DNA reads as TGTGCCAGCAGGCTCTCAGGGAGAGCGGGAGGTACCGCGCAGTATTTT. Translated, it gives CASRLSGRAGGTAQYF.

This clone was picked up one time. The chain has TRBV4-2 and TRBJ1-1; a possible D gene is TRBD1 (6 bases). Germline V gives CDR1 LGHNA, CDR2 YNFKEQ. V dropped 0 bases and J dropped 3 bases, with 11 bases sitting between them. The CDR3 totals 15 residues. The CDR3 nucleotides read TGTGCCAGCAGCCAAGATTTGGACAGACACACTGAAGCTTTCTTT. Its protein is CASSQDLDRHTEAFF.

This clone was counted once. This chain uses TRBV2 with TRBJ2-1; D possibly corresponds to TRBD2 (5 bases). The CDR3 spans 16 residues. The germline V gene has CDR1 SNHLY and CDR2 FYNNEI. V was pared by 5 bases and J by 10 bases, with 24 bases between. The chain's CDR3 is CASSPFSGPPMYEQFF. The CDR3 bases are TGTGCCAGCAGTCCCTTCAGCGGCCCTCCGATGTACGAGCAGTTCTTC.

The CDR3, as DNA: TGCGCCAGCAGCCAAGAGGGCCCCCCTACCAGGGGGGAGAGGGAGACCCAGTACTTC. It codes for CASSQEGPPTRGERETQYF. The chain couples TRBV4-1 to TRBJ2-5, with a possible D match to TRBD1 (7 bases). Germline values: CDR1 MGHRA, CDR2 YSYEKL. This CDR3 spans 19 amino acids. Deletions cut 0 bases from V and 5 bases from J, with 25 bases between.

This chain joins TRBV6-6 and TRBJ1-5; no firm D call. V was pared by 5 bases and J by 8 bases, with 10 bases between. The germline CDR1 and CDR2 sequences are MNHNY and SVGAGI (reference sequence). This CDR3 is built from 12 residues. CDR3 DNA: TGTGCCAGCAGTCCTGGAAAAGAGCCCCAGCATTTT. Translated, it gives CASSPGKEPQHF.

This sequence joins TRBV24-1 and TRBJ2-1; 11 bases line up with TRBD1. Per the germline V gene, CDR1 is KGHDR and CDR2 is SFDVKD. CDR3 length: 20 residues. J lost 0 bases, V lost 3 bases, and 12 bases had no gene match. The CDR3 nucleotides are TGTGCCACCAGTGATCCGGACAGGGGGCGCCGGCGGAGCTCCTACAATGAGCAGTTCTTC. Protein product: CATSDPDRGRRRSSYNEQFF.

In DNA, the CDR3 is TGTGCCAGCGGGAGCTCCTACGAGCAGTACTTC. Its protein product is CASGSSYEQYF. The J gene is TRBJ2-7, the V gene TRBV7-9; tentative D call: TRBD2 (5 bases). Trimming cost V 8 bases and J 0 bases, with 5 bases left between them. The CDR3 has 11 amino acids. Germline CDR1 is SEHNR and CDR2 is FQNEAQ (reference sequence).

The rearrangement joins TRBV27 to TRBJ2-7, with 12 bases identical to TRBD2. There are 15 residues in the CDR3. V trimming: 4 bases; J trimming: 7 bases; junction bases outside the gene matches: 8. The V gene's germline CDR1 is MNHEY and CDR2 SMNVEV (reference sequence). CDR3 amino acids: CASSSQTSGSWEQYF. CDR3 nucleotides: TGTGCCAGCAGTTCCCAGACTAGCGGGAGTTGGGAGCAGTACTTC.

The chain has TRBV28 and TRBJ1-5, with TRBD1 as a possible D gene (5 bases). Trimming shortened V by 7 bases and J by 9 bases, and 19 bases separated the two germline ends. CDR3 length equals 14 residues. The germline CDR1 and CDR2 sequences are MDHEN and SYDVKM. The CDR3 nucleotides are TGTGCCAGCAATCTGGCCTCCGGGACGATGCCCCAGCATTTT. This translates into CASNLASGTMPQHF.

The chain has TRBV30 and TRBJ2-4, with unresolved D. The CDR3 totals 13 residues. The germline V gene encodes CDR1 GTSNPN and CDR2 SVGIG (reference sequence). V dropped 4 bases and J dropped 12 bases, with 19 bases sitting between them. The CDR3 loop reads CAWTTGGLGGQYF. DNA for the CDR3: TGTGCCTGGACTACCGGTGGCCTTGGCGGTCAGTACTTC.

V gene TRBV6-5 combines with J gene TRBJ1-1, with TRBD1 matching over 8 bases. Germline trimming cut 4 bases from V and 7 bases from J; bases unmatched to any gene: 8. Germline CDR1 is MNHEY and CDR2 is SVGAGI. CDR3 length equals 14 residues. In DNA, the CDR3 is TGTGCCAGCAGTTTACAGGGGGTTGGAGGTGAAGCTTTCTTT. Amino acid sequence: CASSLQGVGGEAFF.

The chain is built from TRBV25-1 and TRBJ1-2, with D possibly matching TRBD1 (6 bases). The CDR3 loop spans 11 amino acids. Deletions cut 8 bases from V and 7 bases from J, with 11 bases between. CDR1 and CDR2 from the germline V gene are MGHDK and SYGVNS. CDR3 residues: CASSRGFGYTF. The DNA for the CDR3 is TGTGCCAGCTCAAGGGGGTTTGGCTACACCTTC.

Here the CDR3 DNA reads TGCGCCAGCAGCCACCCCAGCGGGTATTCCTACAATGAGCAGTTCTTC. This gives the protein CASSHPSGYSYNEQFF. This chain uses TRBV4-1 with TRBJ2-1, with D maybe TRBD2 (6 bases). V lost 3 bases and J lost 1, with 13 bases in between. This CDR3 comprises 16 residues. Germline CDR1 and CDR2: MGHRA and YSYEKL.